The 10 T cell receptor beta chains given below trace back to one sample, sequenced in a study of cytomegalovirus exposure and HLA in healthy donors. In the PCR, 60 Vbeta and 13 Jbeta primers were used. The assay was immunoSEQ multiplex PCR, and TCRdb's table has in-frame clones only and misses some. The repertoire includes 100,000 or so clones, around 85% of them detected once, and under 5% sits in the top ten. Sequenced material: PBMCs. Receptor source: a man aged 30 to 45 in good health and CMV-seronegative.

The chain carries TRBV20-1 and TRBJ1-3, with D uncertain. Germline CDR1 is DFQATT and CDR2 is SNEGSKA (reference sequence). V was pared by 3 bases and J by 3 bases, with 3 bases between. The length of the CDR3 is 11 residues. In nucleotides, the CDR3 is TGCAGTGCTAGGCGTGGAAACACCATATATTTT. It codes for CSARRGNTIYF.

The rearrangement uses TRBV10-3 and TRBJ2-1, with D possibly being TRBD2 (9 bases). The length of the CDR3 is 19 residues. The germline CDR1 and CDR2 sequences are ENHRY and SYGVKD. V gave up 6 bases and J gave up 5 bases, with 29 bases separating them. The CDR3 sequence is CAISNPQGEREAFNNEQFF. CDR3 DNA: TGTGCCATCAGCAACCCACAGGGGGAGCGGGAGGCCTTTAACAATGAGCAGTTCTTC.

The chain carries TRBV18 and TRBJ1-4, with D possibly matching TRBD1 (5 bases). This CDR3 is 14 amino acids long. Per germline, CDR1 KGHSH and CDR2 LQKENI. V dropped 6 bases and J dropped 8 bases, with 16 bases sitting between them. CDR3 loop: CASSPGGGSEKLFF. The CDR3 DNA reads as TGTGCCAGCTCGCCCGGGGGAGGAAGCGAAAAACTGTTTTTT.

The J gene is TRBJ1-3, the V gene TRBV6-1; TRBD1 matches at 7 bases. Per the germline V gene, CDR1 is MNHNS and CDR2 is SASEGT. This CDR3 spans 14 amino acids. The V segment lost 11 bases and the J segment 0 bases; nucleotides outside the gene matches: 7. CDR3 coding DNA: TGTGCCGGGGGGACAGCAAGCTCTGGAAACACCATATATTTT. Encoded protein: CAGGTASSGNTIYF.

This chain joins TRBV9 and TRBJ2-1; 11 bases match TRBD2. The germline V gene has CDR1 SGDLS and CDR2 YYNGEE. This CDR3 is 18 amino acids long. V lost 2 bases, J lost 5 bases, and 12 bases stayed unmatched. Here the CDR3 DNA reads TGTGCCAGCAGCGTGACAGACCTACTAGCGGGGGCCCACAATGAGCAGTTCTTC. Protein product: CASSVTDLLAGAHNEQFF.

The gene calls are TRBV7-8 and TRBJ1-5, with 9 bases lining up with TRBD1. CDR1 and CDR2 (germline): SGHVS, FQNEAQ. Losses at the gene ends were 1 base for V and 9 bases for J; bases not matched to a gene: 7. This CDR3 contains 15 residues. As DNA, the CDR3 is TGTGCCAGCAGCTTAGGGGGACAGGGCCCGACGCCCCAGCATTTT. It specifies CASSLGGQGPTPQHF.

V gene TRBV19 combines with J gene TRBJ2-6, with TRBD1 matching over 9 bases. V gave up 10 bases and J gave up 0 bases; unmatched junction bases: 1. Germline assignment: CDR1 LNHDA and CDR2 SQIVND (reference sequence). The CDR3 has 14 amino acids. Here the CDR3 reads CATTGGSGANVLTF. In DNA form, the CDR3 reads TGTGCCACGACAGGGGGCTCTGGGGCCAACGTCCTGACTTTC.

The V and J genes are TRBV7-2 and TRBJ1-1; 9 nucleotides line up with TRBD1. The CDR3 has 15 residues. V dropped 5 bases and J dropped 4; count of bases not matched to a gene: 8. Per germline, CDR1 SGHTA and CDR2 FQGNSA. The CDR3 bases are TGTGCCAGCAGCCCACCCAGGACAGGGGCCACTGAAGCTTTCTTT. This translates into CASSPPRTGATEAFF.

The CDR3 bases are TGTGCCAGCAGCTTAGCTAGGACAGAGCAAGAGACCCAGTACTTC. Translated: CASSLARTEQETQYF. The chain employs TRBV11-2 and TRBJ2-5; a possible D gene is TRBD1 (6 bases). CDR1 is SGHAT and CDR2 is FQNNGV in the germline V gene. V lost 1 base and J 2 bases, leaving 11 bases between the germline ends. The CDR3 loop spans 15 amino acids.

The V and J genes are TRBV6-1 and TRBJ1-4; 8 bases map to TRBD1. J gave up 6 bases and V 6 bases, and 9 bases lay outside the gene matches. The germline V gene has CDR1 MNHNS and CDR2 SASEGT. CDR3 length equals 15 residues. CDR3 bases: TGTGCCAGCAGAGGCCAGGGGGCGACGCATGAAAAACTGTTTTTT. It encodes CASRGQGATHEKLFF.